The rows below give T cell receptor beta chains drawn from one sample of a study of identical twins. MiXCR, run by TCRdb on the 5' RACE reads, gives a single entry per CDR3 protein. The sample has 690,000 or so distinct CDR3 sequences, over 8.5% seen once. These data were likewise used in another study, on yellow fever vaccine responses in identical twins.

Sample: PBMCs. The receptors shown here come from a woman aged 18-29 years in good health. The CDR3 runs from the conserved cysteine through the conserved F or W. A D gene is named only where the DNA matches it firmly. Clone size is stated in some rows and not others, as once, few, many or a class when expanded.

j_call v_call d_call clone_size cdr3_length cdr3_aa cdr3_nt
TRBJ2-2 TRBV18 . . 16 CASSQVPVGTTGELFF TGTGCCAGCTCACAGGTCCCTGTCGGCACTACCGGGGAGCTGTTTTTT
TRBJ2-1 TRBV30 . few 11 CAWSVLTPQFF TGTGCCTGGAGTGTACTCACACCGCAGTTCTTC
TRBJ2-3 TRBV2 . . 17 CAISGGGGPPTTDTQYF TGTGCCATCAGTGGAGGGGGGGGCCCGCCCACCACAGATACGCAGTATTTT
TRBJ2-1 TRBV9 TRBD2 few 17 CASSVGLAGEARSEQFF TGTGCCAGCAGCGTGGGACTAGCGGGAGAGGCTCGTAGTGAGCAGTTCTTC
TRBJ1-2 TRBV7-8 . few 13 CASSLATADGYTF TGTGCCAGCAGCTTAGCGACAGCTGATGGCTACACCTTC
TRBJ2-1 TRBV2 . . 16 CASSEIGGPLYNEQFF TGTGCCAGCAGTGAGATCGGGGGACCCTTGTACAATGAGCAGTTCTTC
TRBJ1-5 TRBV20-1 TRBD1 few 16 CSARDGGDRGSQPQHF TGCAGTGCTAGAGATGGAGGGGACAGAGGAAGTCAGCCCCAGCATTTT
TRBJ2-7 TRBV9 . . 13 CASSVGVGDEQYF TGTGCCAGCAGCGTAGGAGTGGGCGACGAGCAGTACTTC
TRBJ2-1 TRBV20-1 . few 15 CSAREGGGYESEQFF TGCAGTGCTAGAGAGGGTGGGGGGTATGAGAGTGAGCAGTTCTTC
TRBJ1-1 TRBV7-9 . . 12 CASKRLNTEAFF TGTGCCAGCAAAAGATTGAACACTGAAGCTTTCTTT
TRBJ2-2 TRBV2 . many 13 CASTPGHTGELFF TGTGCCAGCACCCCCGGGCACACCGGGGAGCTGTTTTTT
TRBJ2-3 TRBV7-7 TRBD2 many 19 CASSPLAGGGKFSTDTQYF TGTGCTAGCAGCCCACTAGCGGGGGGCGGTAAATTTAGCACAGATACGCAGTATTTT
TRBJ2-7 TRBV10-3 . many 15 CAISPKGGLIYEQYF TGTGCCATCAGCCCTAAAGGGGGACTGATCTACGAGCAGTACTTC
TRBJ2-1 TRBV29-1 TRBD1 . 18 CSVRSQSGTGRAYNEQFF TGCAGCGTCAGATCACAATCCGGGACAGGGAGGGCCTACAATGAGCAGTTCTTC
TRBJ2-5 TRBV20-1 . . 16 CSARKMGRGVQETQYF TGCAGTGCTAGGAAGATGGGGCGAGGGGTCCAAGAGACCCAGTACTTC
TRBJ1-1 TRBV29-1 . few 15 CSVAGSGLQNTEAFF TGCAGCGTTGCCGGAAGCGGGCTCCAGAACACTGAAGCTTTCTTT
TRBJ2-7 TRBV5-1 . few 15 CASSWAIGERYEQYF TGCGCCAGCAGCTGGGCTATCGGGGAGCGGTACGAGCAGTACTTC
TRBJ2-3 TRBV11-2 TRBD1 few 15 CASSPLGGPTDTQYF TGTGCCAGCAGCCCCCTAGGGGGCCCCACAGATACGCAGTATTTT
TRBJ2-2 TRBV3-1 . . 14 CASSRQQNTGELFF TGTGCCAGCAGCCGACAGCAAAACACCGGGGAGCTGTTTTTT
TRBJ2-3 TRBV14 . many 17 CASSHYTAARSTDTQYF TGTGCCAGCAGCCACTACACCGCCGCTAGAAGCACAGATACGCAGTATTTT
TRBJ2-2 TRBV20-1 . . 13 CSPGAANTGELFF TGCAGCCCCGGGGCGGCGAACACCGGGGAGCTGTTTTTT
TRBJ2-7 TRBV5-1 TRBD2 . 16 CASTSGGTGGSYEQYF TGCGCCAGCACATCAGGTGGTACGGGGGGCTCCTACGAGCAGTACTTC
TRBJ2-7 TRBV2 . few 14 CASSEGRAEYEQYF TGTGCCAGCAGTGAAGGGCGGGCGGAGTACGAGCAGTACTTC
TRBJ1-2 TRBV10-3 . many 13 CAIRDRADYGYTF TGTGCCATCAGGGACAGAGCGGACTATGGCTACACCTTC
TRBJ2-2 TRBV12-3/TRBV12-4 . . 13 CASSSIQTGELFF TGTGCCAGCAGTTCTATTCAGACCGGGGAGCTGTTTTTT
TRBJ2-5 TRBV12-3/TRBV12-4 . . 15 CASSTARNYQETQYF TGTGCCAGCAGTACGGCACGGAACTACCAAGAGACCCAGTACTTC
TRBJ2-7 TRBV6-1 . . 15 CASSKPTGASYEQYF TGTGCCAGCAGTAAACCCACGGGAGCCTCCTACGAGCAGTACTTC
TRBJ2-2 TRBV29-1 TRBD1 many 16 CSVASTGEPNTGELFF TGCAGCGTTGCTTCGACAGGGGAACCTAACACCGGGGAGCTGTTTTTT
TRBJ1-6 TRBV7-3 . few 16 CASSLKGIGSPSPLHF TGTGCCAGCAGCTTGAAGGGAATCGGATCTCCTTCACCCCTCCACTTT